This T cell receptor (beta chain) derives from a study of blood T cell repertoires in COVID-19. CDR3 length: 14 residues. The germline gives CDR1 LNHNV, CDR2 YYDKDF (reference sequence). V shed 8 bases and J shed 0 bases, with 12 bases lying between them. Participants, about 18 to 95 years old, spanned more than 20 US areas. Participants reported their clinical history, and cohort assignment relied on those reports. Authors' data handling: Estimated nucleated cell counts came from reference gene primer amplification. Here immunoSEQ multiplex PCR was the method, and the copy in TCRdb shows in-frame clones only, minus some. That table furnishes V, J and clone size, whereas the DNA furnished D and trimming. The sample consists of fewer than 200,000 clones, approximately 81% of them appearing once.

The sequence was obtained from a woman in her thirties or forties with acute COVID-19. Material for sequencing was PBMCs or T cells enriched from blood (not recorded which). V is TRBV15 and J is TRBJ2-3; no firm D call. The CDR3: CATSRGTSTDTQYF. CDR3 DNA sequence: TGTGCCACCTCTCGAGGAACTAGCACAGATACGCAGTATTTT.